What follows describes a single T cell receptor (beta chain). Study members were between 18 and 89 years old and lived in 24 US regions. Germline CDR1 reads SGHAT; CDR2 reads FQNNGV. The CDR3 covers 17 residues. The V gene end was trimmed by 6 bases and the J gene end by 7 bases; junction bases not matched to a gene: 12. This entry is derived from a study of blood T cell repertoires in COVID-19. As handled by the study authors: Amplification with reference gene primers provided the estimates of nucleated cell counts. This table comes from immunoSEQ multiplex PCR, and its TCRdb copy is limited to in-frame clones, with some not included. Clonal size and the V and J genes are those of that table, whereas D and trimming came from the DNA. The data show some 160,000 clones, approximately 81% seen once.

The J gene is TRBJ2-1, the V gene TRBV11-2, with 13 bases that match TRBD2. The sequencing input was PBMCs or T cells enriched from blood (not recorded which). The receptor was derived from a woman in her forties or fifties who had recovered from COVID-19. The CDR3 DNA follows: TGTGCCAGCAGACAGGGACTAGCGGGGATGTCTGGGAATGAGCAGTTCTTC. Translated: CASRQGLAGMSGNEQFF. The full variable domain, in which reference TRBV11-2 and TRBJ2-1 provide the parts outside the CDR3, is EAGVAQSPRYKIIEKRQSVAFWCNPISGHATLYWYQQILGQGPKLLIQFQNNGVVDDSQLPKDRFSAERLKGVDSTLKIQPAKLEDSAVYLCASRQGLAGMSGNEQFFGPGTRLTVL.